This record covers a single T cell receptor (beta chain). Its antigen is not identified. V shed 6 bases and J shed 7 bases, with 13 bases lying between them. The CDR3 contains 13 residues. CDR1 is MNHNS, CDR2 SASEGT, per germline. This sample is drawn from a study of blood T cells in healthy people across ages. Extraction yielded at least 6 micrograms of total RNA per sample. The use of a sample-barcoded 5' primer and a J-beta primer mix characterized a second PCR of roughly 6 to 11 cycles. Each TCR beta cDNA got a 12-nucleotide random molecular identifier. TCRdb analysed the 5' RACE reads with MiXCR anew, one entry per CDR3 protein. Here the sample spans hundreds of thousands of distinct CDR3 sequences, around 21% being singletons. General observations from the study: More naive CD4+ cells and higher diversity marked long-lived donors relative to aged donors. A conclusive naive versus antigen-experienced comparison was prevented by the unsorted PBMCs.

The specimen sequenced was blood. The rearrangement joins TRBV6-1 to TRBJ2-1; D is ambiguous. The clonotype originates from a man between 65 and 85 years old in good health. The DNA of the CDR3 is TGTGCCAGCAGCCTCTACCCCGGGAATGAGCAGTTCTTC. This encodes CASSLYPGNEQFF.